This T cell receptor beta chain was profiled in a study of blood T cell repertoires in COVID-19. Study-wide context: The origin of the acute and convalescent COVID-19 samples was the United States, Italy and Spain. T cells, B-cell-depleted T cells, or PBMCs supplied cDNA or gDNA.

This clone was found once. The V and J ends lost 3 bases and 0 bases respectively, with 4 bases between them. CDR1 is KGHDR and CDR2 is SFDVKD in the germline V gene. The CDR3 extends over 13 amino acids. As processed by the authors: Reference gene primer amplification yielded estimated nucleated cell counts. Method: immunoSEQ multiplex PCR; TCRdb's copy keeps in-frame clones and lacks some. V, J and clone size were drawn from that table, and D and trimming were deduced from the DNA. The data show about 70,000 clones, less than 90% seen once. V usage is TRBV24-1 and J usage is TRBJ2-5, with D hard to call. The sequenced material came from peripheral blood. This sequence originates from an elderly man with acute or convalescent COVID-19. The DNA for the CDR3 is TGTGCCACCAGTGATCCCAACCAAGAGACCCAGTACTTC. Protein product: CATSDPNQETQYF.